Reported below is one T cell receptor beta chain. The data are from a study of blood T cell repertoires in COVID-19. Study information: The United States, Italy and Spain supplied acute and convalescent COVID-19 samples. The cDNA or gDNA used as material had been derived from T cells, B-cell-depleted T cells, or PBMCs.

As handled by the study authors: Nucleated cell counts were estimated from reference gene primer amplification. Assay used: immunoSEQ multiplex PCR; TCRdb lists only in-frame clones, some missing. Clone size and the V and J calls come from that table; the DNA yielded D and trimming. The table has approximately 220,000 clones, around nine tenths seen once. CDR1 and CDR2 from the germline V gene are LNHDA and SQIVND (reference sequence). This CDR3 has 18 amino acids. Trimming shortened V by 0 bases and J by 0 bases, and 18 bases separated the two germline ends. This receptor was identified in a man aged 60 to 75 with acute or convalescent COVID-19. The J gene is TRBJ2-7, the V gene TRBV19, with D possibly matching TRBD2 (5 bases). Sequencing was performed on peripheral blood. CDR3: CASSIEGSGYASSYEQYF. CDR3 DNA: TGTGCCAGTAGTATAGAAGGGTCGGGGTACGCGAGCTCCTACGAGCAGTACTTC.